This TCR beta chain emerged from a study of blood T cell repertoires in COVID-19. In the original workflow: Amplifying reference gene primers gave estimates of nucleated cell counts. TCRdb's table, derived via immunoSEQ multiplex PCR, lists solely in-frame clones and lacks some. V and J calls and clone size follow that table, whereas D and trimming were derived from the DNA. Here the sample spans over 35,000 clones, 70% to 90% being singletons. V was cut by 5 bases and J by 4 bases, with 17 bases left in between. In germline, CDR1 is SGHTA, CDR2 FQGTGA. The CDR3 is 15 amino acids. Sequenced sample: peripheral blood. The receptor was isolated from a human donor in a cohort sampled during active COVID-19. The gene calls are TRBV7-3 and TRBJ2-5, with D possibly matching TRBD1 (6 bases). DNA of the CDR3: TGTGCCAGCAGCGGGAACAGGGCGGGCGGAGAGACCCAGTACTTC. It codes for CASSGNRAGGETQYF.